This T cell receptor (beta chain) was captured in a study of vaccination and CD4 T cells after COVID-19. Study overall: Convalescent patients were SARS-CoV-2 positive by nasal swab PCR; ten or so mild, one severe. Study-level findings and limits: The study found that a median around 86% of reactive clones in convalescent patients appeared only post-vaccination.

The ends were cut back, 5 bases at V and 4 bases at J, with 11 bases in the middle. The germline gives CDR1 SEHNR, CDR2 FQNEAQ (reference sequence). The CDR3 is 14 residues long. Oncomine TCR Beta short-read sequencing was applied to DNA from cultured CD4+ T cells. DNA came from CD4+ T cells after culture. A single record per CDR3 protein comes from TCRdb applying MiXCR to the PCR reads. The top ten clones hold approximately 7.7% of a sample with nearly 15,000 distinct CDR3 sequences, about 55% of them seen once. Treatment defined: approximately 10-day PBMC culture with coronavirus spike peptide pools or control peptides (ViraFEST assay). Via ViraFEST, peptide pools expanded antigen-specific T cells before TCR sequencing. There are a few counts of this clonotype. The target antigen is unknown.

The sequence came from a human donor who had recovered from COVID-19. V is TRBV7-9 and J is TRBJ2-2; no definite D call. The sequenced sample consisted of CD4+ T cells from blood, cultured in vitro. The CDR3 is CASSEDTSTGELFF. In DNA form, the CDR3 reads TGTGCCAGCAGCGAAGACACGTCCACCGGGGAGCTGTTTTTT.